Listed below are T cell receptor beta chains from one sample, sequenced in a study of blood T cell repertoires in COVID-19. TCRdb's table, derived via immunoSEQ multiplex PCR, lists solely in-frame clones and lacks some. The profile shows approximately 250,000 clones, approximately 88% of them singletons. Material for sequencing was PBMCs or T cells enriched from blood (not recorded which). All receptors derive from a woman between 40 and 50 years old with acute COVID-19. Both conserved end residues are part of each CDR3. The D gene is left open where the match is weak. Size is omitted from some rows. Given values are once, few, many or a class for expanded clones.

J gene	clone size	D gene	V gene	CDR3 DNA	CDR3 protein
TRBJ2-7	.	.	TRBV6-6	TGTGCCAGCCGAGTTAGCGGAACCCCCTCCTACGAGCAGTACTTC	CASRVSGTPSYEQYF
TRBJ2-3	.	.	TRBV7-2	TGTGCCAGCAGCCTTGTTTCCAGGACAGATACGCAGTATTTT	CASSLVSRTDTQYF
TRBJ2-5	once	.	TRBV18	TGTGCCAGCTCACAACAGCACCAAGAGACCCAGTACTTC	CASSQQHQETQYF
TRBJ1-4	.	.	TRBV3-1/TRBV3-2	TGTGCCAGCCGAGGATGGAGCACCGATGAAAAACTGTTTTTT	CASRGWSTDEKLFF
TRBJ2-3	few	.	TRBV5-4	TGTGCCAGCAGCTCCCAGGGGTTTAACACAGATACGCAGTATTTT	CASSSQGFNTDTQYF
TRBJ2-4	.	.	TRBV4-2	TGTGCCAGCAGCCAAGCCCCAGACAGGGCCAAAAACATTCAGTACTTC	CASSQAPDRAKNIQYF
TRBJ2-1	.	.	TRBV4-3	TGCGCCAGCAGCCAATACACCGGGAGCAGCTCCTACAATGAGCAGTTCTTC	CASSQYTGSSSYNEQFF
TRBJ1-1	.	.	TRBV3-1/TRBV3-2	TGTGCCAGCAGCCGAACAGGAGCTGAAGCTTTCTTT	CASSRTGAEAFF
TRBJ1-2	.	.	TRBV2	TGTGCCAGCAGGGAAATGGGACTGCTATATGGCTACACCTTC	CASREMGLLYGYTF
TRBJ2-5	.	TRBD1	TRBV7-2	TGTGCCAGCAGCCGCTATCGGCGACAGGGTCGGGAGACCCAGTACTTC	CASSRYRRQGRETQYF
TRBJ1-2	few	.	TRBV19	TGTGCCAGTAGTATTGATTTCGTCCGGGGGGCGGAGGGCTACACCTTC	CASSIDFVRGAEGYTF
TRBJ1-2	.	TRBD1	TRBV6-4	TGTGCCAGCAGTGACCGGCAGGGGGCTGATGGCTACACCTTC	CASSDRQGADGYTF
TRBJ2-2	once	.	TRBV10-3	TGTGCCATCAGTGAGTCTACAGGGACCGTGAACACCGGGGAGCTGTTTTTT	CAISESTGTVNTGELFF
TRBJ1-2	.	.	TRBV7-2	TGTGCCAGCAGCTTAGACCCCCGTGAGGGCTACACCTTC	CASSLDPREGYTF
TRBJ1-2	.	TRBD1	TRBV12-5	TGTGCTAGTGGTTTGACGACAGGGGAGGGTGGCTACACCTTC	CASGLTTGEGGYTF
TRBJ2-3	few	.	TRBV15	TGTGCCACCAGCAGAGATATCGCGGGCACAGATACGCAGTATTTT	CATSRDIAGTDTQYF
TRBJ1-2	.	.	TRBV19	TGTGCCAGTACCCCCTCAGGGTACTATGGCTACACCTTC	CASTPSGYYGYTF
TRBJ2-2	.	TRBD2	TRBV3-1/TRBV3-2	TGTGCCAGCAGCCATGATGGGAGCGGGAGGGCCGGGGAGCTGTTTTTT	CASSHDGSGRAGELFF
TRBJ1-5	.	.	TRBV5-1	TGCGCCAGCAGCCAGGGATCACGCAATAGCAATCAGCCCCAGCATTTT	CASSQGSRNSNQPQHF
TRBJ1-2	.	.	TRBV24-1	TGTGCCACCAGTGATTCTGCAGCTAACTATGGCTACACCTTC	CATSDSAANYGYTF
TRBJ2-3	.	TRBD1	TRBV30	TGTGCCTGGAGTGTAGCCGGGACAGGTAGAGATACGCAGTATTTT	CAWSVAGTGRDTQYF
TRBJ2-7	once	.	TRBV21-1	TGTGCCAGCAGCAAAGCCGACAGGTCCTACGAGCAGTACTTC	CASSKADRSYEQYF
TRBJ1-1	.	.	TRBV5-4	TGTGCCAGCAGCTTGGTCGGGGGTGGGAACACTGAAGCTTTCTTT	CASSLVGGGNTEAFF
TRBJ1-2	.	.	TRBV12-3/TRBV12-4	TGTGCCGCCTCCGTGGACGCCCGGAGGGGCTACACCTTC	CAASVDARRGYTF